Below are 7 T cell receptor beta chains sequenced from a single sample in a study of T-cell memory formation after mild COVID-19. MiXCR, run by TCRdb on the 5' RACE reads, gives a single entry per CDR3 protein. There are 120,000 to 150,000 distinct CDR3 sequences in the sample; roughly 6.2% occur only once, and around 2% lies in the top ten. The specimen was PBMCs or a T cell subset sorted from them (not recorded which). These receptors were taken from an adult woman who had mild COVID-19 (a few samples of this study predate the infection). Cell type and time point are not known.

The table lists this clonotype with a few counts. The CDR3 loop is CATSDPMTGPEAFF. In nucleotides, the CDR3 is TGTGCCACCAGTGACCCGATGACGGGGCCAGAAGCTTTCTTT. The chain has TRBV24-1 and TRBJ1-1, with a tentative D call TRBD1 (5 bases). The CDR3 spans 14 residues. Trimming left V 4 bases short and J 8 bases short, with 16 bases between. Germline values: CDR1 KGHDR, CDR2 SFDVKD.

This clonotype appeared a few times. This CDR3 reads CASSPTGNKAFF. The CDR3 DNA sequence: TGTGCCAGCAGTCCTACAGGGAACAAGGCTTTCTTT. The chain is built from TRBV6-6 and TRBJ1-1; weak D call: TRBD1 (6 bases). CDR3 length: 12 amino acids. Trimming shortened V by 5 bases and J by 11 bases, and 15 bases separated the two germline ends. Germline V gene data show CDR1 as MNHNY and CDR2 as SVGAGI (reference sequence).

This clonotype has a count of ten or more. The chain has TRBV28 and TRBJ2-2; 9 nucleotides line up with TRBD1. V lost 7 bases and J lost 6; bases outside the gene matches: 9. The CDR3 is made up of 15 amino acids. Germline V gene sequence: CDR1 MDHEN, CDR2 SYDVKM. The CDR3 spells CASTNVQGAAGELFF. CDR3 bases: TGTGCCAGCACAAACGTACAGGGGGCGGCCGGGGAGCTGTTTTTT.

This clonotype was seen at least ten times. The genes are TRBV12-3 or TRBV12-4 and TRBJ2-5, with D unclear. This CDR3 has 13 amino acids. V lost 3 bases, J lost 2 bases, and 7 bases lay in between. CDR3 in amino acids: CASSFRHQETQYF. The CDR3 DNA is TGTGCCAGCAGTTTTCGCCATCAAGAGACCCAGTACTTC.

This clonotype was detected many times. The rearrangement uses TRBV4-1 and TRBJ2-4, with D tentatively TRBD1 (5 bases). Looked up from germline, CDR1 is MGHRA and CDR2 is YSYEKL. The CDR3 covers 14 residues. V shed 5 bases and J shed 0 bases, with 8 bases lying between them. The CDR3 sequence is CASSDSLAKNIQYF. In DNA, the CDR3 is TGCGCCAGCAGCGACAGCTTAGCCAAAAACATTCAGTACTTC.

This clonotype was seen a handful of times. The chain joins TRBV30 to TRBJ1-1; the D gene is possibly TRBD1 (5 bases). Germline loops: CDR1 GTSNPN, CDR2 SVGIG (reference sequence). The V end lost 0 bases, the J end lost 4 bases, and 12 bases lay between the germline ends. This CDR3 comprises 14 residues. The CDR3 loop reads CAWSVLGGVTEAFF. CDR3 coding DNA: TGTGCCTGGAGTGTACTGGGGGGGGTCACTGAAGCTTTCTTT.

This clonotype was detected many times. The J gene is TRBJ2-3, the V gene TRBV7-2; the match to TRBD2 covers 9 bases. This CDR3 is 19 amino acids long. V trimming: 6 bases; J trimming: 1 base; junction bases outside the gene matches: 17. Germline values: CDR1 SGHTA, CDR2 FQGNSA. CDR3 in amino acids: CASRTAGAGGPRGTDTQYF. The CDR3 DNA is TGTGCCAGCAGGACCGCCGGGGCGGGAGGGCCTCGAGGCACAGATACGCAGTATTTT.